One and the same sample provided the 7 T cell receptor beta chains below, sequenced in a study of CD4 T cells in relation to SARS-CoV-2 and coronaviruses. Their specific antigens are unknown. Before the COVID-19 pandemic, during about 2011-2019, CD4+ T cells were taken from unexposed donors. After ten to eleven days of culture, CD4+ T cells were isolated. The data were produced by immunoSEQ multiplex PCR, yet TCRdb's version contains in-frame clones alone and is incomplete. The sample shows just under 20,000 clones, around 78% of them seen only once. The specimen sequenced was CD4+ T cells from PBMCs, cultured in vitro. Receptor source: a human donor in good health.

The CDR3 region is CASSDGRGSVAFF. CDR3 in DNA: TGTGCCAGCAGTGACGGGCGGGGATCGGTGGCTTTCTTT. The genes are TRBV2 and TRBJ1-1; D not certain. The CDR3 has 13 amino acids. Trimming pared 3 bases from V and 11 bases from J, leaving 16 bases between. Germline CDR1 and CDR2: SNHLY and FYNNEI. The full variable domain, in which reference TRBV2 and TRBJ1-1 provide the parts outside the CDR3, is EPEVTQTPSHQVTQMGQEVILRCVPISNHLYFYWYRQILGQKVEFLVSFYNNEISEKSEIFDDQFSVERPDGSNFTLKIRSTKLEDSAMYFCASSDGRGSVAFFGQGTRLTVV.

The genes are TRBV27 and TRBJ2-1, with 11 bases fitting TRBD2. Germline CDR1 reads MNHEY; CDR2 reads SMNVEV (reference sequence). The CDR3 consists of 15 residues. With 7 bases clipped from V and 7 bases from J, the junction kept 9 bases outside the gene matches. CDR3 region: CASIAGTSGLNEQFF. CDR3 nucleotide sequence: TGTGCCAGCATCGCCGGGACTAGCGGATTGAATGAGCAGTTCTTC.

The V gene is TRBV11-3, the J gene TRBJ2-3, with TRBD1 matching 8 bases. Germline V CDR1 and CDR2: SGHNT, YENEEA. CDR3 length: 16 residues. J gave up 4 bases and V 4 bases, and 10 bases lay outside the gene matches. CDR3 DNA: TGTGCCAGCAGCTCAGGCAGGGGGCTAAGGGCAGATACGCAGTATTTT. Protein product: CASSSGRGLRADTQYF. The full variable domain, its missing parts supplied by reference TRBV11-3 and TRBJ2-3, is EAGVVQSPRYKIIEKKQPVAFWCNPISGHNTLYWYLQNLGQGPELLIRYENEEAVDDSQLPKDRFSAERLKGVDSTLKIQPAELGDSAVYLCASSSGRGLRADTQYFGPGTRLTVL.

Only one count was recorded for this clone. The V call is TRBV6-6, the J call TRBJ2-7, with D possibly TRBD1 on 6 matching bases. The CDR3 spans 13 residues. V lost 6 bases and J lost 6, with 15 bases in between. Germline lookup yields CDR1 MNHNY and CDR2 SVGAGI (reference sequence). In DNA, the CDR3 is TGTGCCAGCAGCACAGGGACCCCGTCCGAGCAGTACTTC. Its translation: CASSTGTPSEQYF.

The chain has TRBV27 and TRBJ2-5; a possible D gene is TRBD1 (5 bases). This CDR3 contains 14 residues. Between the trimmed V and J ends, which lost 5 bases and 4 bases, there was a span of 14 bases. Per the germline V gene, CDR1 is MNHEY and CDR2 is SMNVEV (reference sequence). CDR3 region: CASSRGGLTETQYF. The CDR3 DNA reads TGTGCCAGCAGTAGGGGCGGCCTAACAGAGACCCAGTACTTC.

The V and J genes are TRBV5-6 and TRBJ1-1, with D uncertain. Germline V CDR1 and CDR2: SGHDT, YYEEEE. V dropped 0 bases and J dropped 10 bases, with 16 bases sitting between them. The CDR3 consists of 14 residues. CDR3 amino acids: CASSLGHAFVAAFF. Here the CDR3 DNA reads TGTGCCAGCAGCTTGGGACATGCCTTTGTCGCAGCTTTCTTT.

This clone was observed a few times. The chain links TRBV5-4 to TRBJ1-4; D not resolved. With 0 bases removed from V and 7 bases from J, the gap between germline ends came to 10 bases. This CDR3 is 14 amino acids long. Germline V gives CDR1 SGHNT, CDR2 YYREEE (reference sequence). CDR3 nucleotides: TGTGCCAGCAGCTTGGACAGCGGGCGTGAAAAACTGTTTTTT. Translated: CASSLDSGREKLFF.